The source of this TCR beta chain is a study of blood T cell repertoires in COVID-19. The overall study: Some COVID-19 samples were acute and others convalescent; all came from the United States, Italy and Spain. Sample material is recorded as cDNA or gDNA derived from T cells, B-cell-depleted T cells, or PBMCs.

In the source study's methods: Amplified reference gene primers provided the basis for estimating nucleated cell counts. Produced via immunoSEQ multiplex PCR; TCRdb's table is partial and in-frame only. V and J calls and clone size follow that table, whereas D and trimming were derived from the DNA. The sample lists roughly 29,000 clones; roughly 80% were seen once. Germline CDR1 is MNHEY and CDR2 is SMNVEV (reference sequence). The CDR3 runs to 14 residues. Trimming took 6 bases from V and 13 from J; bases not matched to a gene: 14. The sample consisted of peripheral blood. The rearrangement joins TRBV27 to TRBJ2-2; TRBD2 agrees at 7 bases. The source of this sequence is a man older than 75 with active COVID-19. Here the CDR3 reads CASSPRLALGGLFF. DNA for the CDR3: TGTGCCAGCAGCCCCAGACTAGCCCTCGGCGGGCTGTTTTTT.